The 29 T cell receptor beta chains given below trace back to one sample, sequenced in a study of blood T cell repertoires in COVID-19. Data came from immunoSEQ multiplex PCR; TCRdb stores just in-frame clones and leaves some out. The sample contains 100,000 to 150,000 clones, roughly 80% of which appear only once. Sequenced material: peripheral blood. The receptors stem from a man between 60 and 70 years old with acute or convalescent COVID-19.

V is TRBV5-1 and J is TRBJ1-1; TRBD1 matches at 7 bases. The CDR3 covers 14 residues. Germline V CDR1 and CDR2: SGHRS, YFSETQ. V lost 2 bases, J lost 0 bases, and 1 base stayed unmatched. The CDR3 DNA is TGCGCCAGCAGCTTCACAGGGGTGAACACTGAAGCTTTCTTT. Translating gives CASSFTGVNTEAFF.

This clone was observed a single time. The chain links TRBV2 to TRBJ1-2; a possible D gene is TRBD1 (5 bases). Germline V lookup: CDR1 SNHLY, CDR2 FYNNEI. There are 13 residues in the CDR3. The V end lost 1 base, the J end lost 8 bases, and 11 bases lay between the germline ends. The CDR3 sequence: CASSEVQGGGYTF. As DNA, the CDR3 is TGTGCCAGCAGTGAAGTCCAGGGTGGCGGCTACACCTTC.

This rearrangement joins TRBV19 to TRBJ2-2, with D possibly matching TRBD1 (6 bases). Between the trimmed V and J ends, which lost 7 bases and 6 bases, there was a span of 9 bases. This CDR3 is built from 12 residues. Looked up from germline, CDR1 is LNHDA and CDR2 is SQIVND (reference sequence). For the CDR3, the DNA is TGTGCCAGTACCAGGGGCGCCGGGGAGCTGTTTTTT. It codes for CASTRGAGELFF.

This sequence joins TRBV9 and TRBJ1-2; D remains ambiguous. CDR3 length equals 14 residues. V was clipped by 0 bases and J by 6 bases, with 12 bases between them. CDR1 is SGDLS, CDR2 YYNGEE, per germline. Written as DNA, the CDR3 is TGTGCCAGCAGCGTAGACTTCTCGGGGAATGGCTACACCTTC. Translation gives CASSVDFSGNGYTF.

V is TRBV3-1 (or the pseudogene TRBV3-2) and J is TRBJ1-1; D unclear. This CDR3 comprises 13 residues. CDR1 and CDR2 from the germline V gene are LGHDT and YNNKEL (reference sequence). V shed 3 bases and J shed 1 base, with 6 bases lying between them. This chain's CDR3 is CASSHQKNTEAFF. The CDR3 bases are TGTGCCAGCAGCCATCAAAAGAACACTGAAGCTTTCTTT.

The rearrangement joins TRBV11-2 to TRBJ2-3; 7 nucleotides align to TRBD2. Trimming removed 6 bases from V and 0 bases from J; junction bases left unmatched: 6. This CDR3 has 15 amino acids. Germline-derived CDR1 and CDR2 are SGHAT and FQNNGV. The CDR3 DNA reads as TGTGCCAGCAGGCGGACGGGGGGAAGCACAGATACGCAGTATTTT. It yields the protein CASRRTGGSTDTQYF.

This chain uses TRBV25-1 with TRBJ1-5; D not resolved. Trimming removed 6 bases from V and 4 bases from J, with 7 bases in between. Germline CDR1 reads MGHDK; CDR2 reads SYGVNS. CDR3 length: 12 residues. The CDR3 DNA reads TGTGCCAGCAGCGGTGATAATCAGCCCCAGCATTTT. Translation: CASSGDNQPQHF.

The CDR3 region has the DNA TGTGCCAGCAGTTCAGATCGGACACCGCCGTATGGCTACACCTTC. Protein sequence: CASSSDRTPPYGYTF. The rearrangement links TRBV6-6 to TRBJ1-2; tentative D call: TRBD1 (5 bases). Trimming shortened V by 4 bases and J by 5 bases, and 17 bases separated the two germline ends. CDR1 and CDR2 (germline): MNHNY, SVGAGI (reference sequence). The CDR3 covers 15 residues.

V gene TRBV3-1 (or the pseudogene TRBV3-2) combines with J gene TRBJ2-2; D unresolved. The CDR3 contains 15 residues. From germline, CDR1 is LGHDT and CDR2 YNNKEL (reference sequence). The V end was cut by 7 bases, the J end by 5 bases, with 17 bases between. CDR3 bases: TGTGCCAGCAAGAGAGAAGAGGTCAGTACCGGGGAGCTGTTTTTT. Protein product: CASKREEVSTGELFF.

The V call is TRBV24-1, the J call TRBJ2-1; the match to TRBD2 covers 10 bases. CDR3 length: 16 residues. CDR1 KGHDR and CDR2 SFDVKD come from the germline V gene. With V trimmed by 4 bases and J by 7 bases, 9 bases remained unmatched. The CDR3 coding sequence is TGTGCCACCAGTGAGAATAGCGGGAGGTCTTTAAATGAGCAGTTCTTC. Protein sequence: CATSENSGRSLNEQFF.

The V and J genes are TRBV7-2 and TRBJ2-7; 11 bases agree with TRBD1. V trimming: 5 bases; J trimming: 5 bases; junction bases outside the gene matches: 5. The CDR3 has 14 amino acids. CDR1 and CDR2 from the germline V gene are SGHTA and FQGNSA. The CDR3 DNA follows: TGTGCCAGCAGCGTTGGACAGGGGGCTAACGAGCAGTACTTC. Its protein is CASSVGQGANEQYF. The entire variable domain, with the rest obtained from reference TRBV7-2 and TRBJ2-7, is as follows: GAGVSQSPSNKVTEKGKDVELRCDPISGHTALYWYRQSLGQGLEFLIYFQGNSAPDKSGLPSDRFSAERTGGSVSTLTIQRTQQEDSAVYLCASSVGQGANEQYFGPGTRLTVT.

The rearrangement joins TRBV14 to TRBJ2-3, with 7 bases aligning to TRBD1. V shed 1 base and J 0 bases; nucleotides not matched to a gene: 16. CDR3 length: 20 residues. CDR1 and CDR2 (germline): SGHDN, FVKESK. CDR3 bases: TGTGCCAGCAGCCAAGCACCGAGACAGGGATGGCCCACTAGCACAGATACGCAGTATTTT. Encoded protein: CASSQAPRQGWPTSTDTQYF.

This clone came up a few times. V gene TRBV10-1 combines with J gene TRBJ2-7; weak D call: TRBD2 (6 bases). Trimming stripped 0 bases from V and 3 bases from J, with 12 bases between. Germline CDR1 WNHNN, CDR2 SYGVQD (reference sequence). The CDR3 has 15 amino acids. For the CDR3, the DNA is TGCGCCAGCAGTGAGTCTAAGGGAGGCATCTACGAGCAGTACTTC. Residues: CASSESKGGIYEQYF.

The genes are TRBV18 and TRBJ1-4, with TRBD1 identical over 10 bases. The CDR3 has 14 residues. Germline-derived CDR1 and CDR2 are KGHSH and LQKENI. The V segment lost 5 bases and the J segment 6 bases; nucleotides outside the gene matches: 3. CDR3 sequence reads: CASSSGQGDEKLFF. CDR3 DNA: TGTGCCAGCTCATCTGGACAGGGGGATGAAAAACTGTTTTTT. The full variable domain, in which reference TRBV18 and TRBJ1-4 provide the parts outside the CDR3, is NAGVMQNPRHLVRRRGQEARLRCSPMKGHSHVYWYRQLPEEGLKFMVYLQKENIIDESGMPKERFSAEFPKEGPSILRIQQVVRGDSAAYFCASSSGQGDEKLFFGSGTQLSVL.

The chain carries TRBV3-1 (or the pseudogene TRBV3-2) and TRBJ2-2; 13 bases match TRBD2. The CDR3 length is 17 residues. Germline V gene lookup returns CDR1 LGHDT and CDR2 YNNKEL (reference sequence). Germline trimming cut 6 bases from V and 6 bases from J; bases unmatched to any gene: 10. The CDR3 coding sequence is TGTGCCAGCAGTCCCGTCCTAACTAGCGGGGGGGCCGGGGAGCTGTTTTTT. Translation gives CASSPVLTSGGAGELFF.

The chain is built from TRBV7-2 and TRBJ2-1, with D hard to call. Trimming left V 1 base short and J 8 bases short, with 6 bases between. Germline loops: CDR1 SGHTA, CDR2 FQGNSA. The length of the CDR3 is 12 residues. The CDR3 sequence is CASSLVGYEQFF. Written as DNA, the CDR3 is TGTGCCAGCAGCTTAGTCGGGTATGAGCAGTTCTTC.

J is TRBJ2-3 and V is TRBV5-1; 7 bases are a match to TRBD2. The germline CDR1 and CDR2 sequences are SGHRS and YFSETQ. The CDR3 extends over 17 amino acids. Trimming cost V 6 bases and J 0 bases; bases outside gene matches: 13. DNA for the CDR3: TGCGCCAGCAATCCCCGGGGCGGGGGACCTAGCACAGATACGCAGTATTTT. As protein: CASNPRGGGPSTDTQYF.

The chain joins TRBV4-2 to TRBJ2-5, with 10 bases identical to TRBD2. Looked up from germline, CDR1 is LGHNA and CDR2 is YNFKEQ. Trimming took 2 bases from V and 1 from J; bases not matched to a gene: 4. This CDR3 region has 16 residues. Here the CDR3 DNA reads TGTGCCAGCAGCCAAACTAGCGGGACCATCCAAGAGACCCAGTACTTC. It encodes CASSQTSGTIQETQYF.

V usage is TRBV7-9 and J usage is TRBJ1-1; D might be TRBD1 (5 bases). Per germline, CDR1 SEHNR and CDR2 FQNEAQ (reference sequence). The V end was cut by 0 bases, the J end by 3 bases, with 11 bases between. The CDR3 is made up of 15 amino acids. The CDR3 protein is CASSLALGRDTEAFF. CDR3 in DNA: TGTGCCAGCAGCTTAGCGCTTGGCAGGGACACTGAAGCTTTCTTT.

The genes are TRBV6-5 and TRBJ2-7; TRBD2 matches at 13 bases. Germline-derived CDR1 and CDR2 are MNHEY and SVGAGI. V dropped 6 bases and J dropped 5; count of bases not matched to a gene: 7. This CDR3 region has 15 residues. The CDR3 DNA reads TGTGCCAGCAGCTCGAGACTAGCGGGAGGTAACGAGCAGTACTTC. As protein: CASSSRLAGGNEQYF.

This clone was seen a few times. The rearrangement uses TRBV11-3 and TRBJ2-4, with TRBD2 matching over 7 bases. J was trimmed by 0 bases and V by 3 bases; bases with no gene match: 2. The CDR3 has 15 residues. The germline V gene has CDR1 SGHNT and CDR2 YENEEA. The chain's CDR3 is CASSFGGVAKNIQYF. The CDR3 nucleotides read TGTGCCAGCAGCTTTGGGGGGGTAGCCAAAAACATTCAGTACTTC.

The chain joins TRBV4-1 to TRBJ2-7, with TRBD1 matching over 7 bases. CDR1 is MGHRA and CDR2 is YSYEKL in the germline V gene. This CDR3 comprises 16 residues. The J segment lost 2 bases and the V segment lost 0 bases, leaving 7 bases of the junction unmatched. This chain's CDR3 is CASSQDRTGATYEQYF. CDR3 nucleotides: TGCGCCAGCAGCCAAGATCGAACAGGGGCTACCTACGAGCAGTACTTC.

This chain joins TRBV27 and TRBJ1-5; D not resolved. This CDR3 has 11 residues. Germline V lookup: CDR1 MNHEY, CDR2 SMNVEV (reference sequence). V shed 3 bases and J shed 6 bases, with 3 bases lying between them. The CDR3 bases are TGTGCCAGCAGTTTCAGTCAGCCCCAGCATTTT. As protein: CASSFSQPQHF.

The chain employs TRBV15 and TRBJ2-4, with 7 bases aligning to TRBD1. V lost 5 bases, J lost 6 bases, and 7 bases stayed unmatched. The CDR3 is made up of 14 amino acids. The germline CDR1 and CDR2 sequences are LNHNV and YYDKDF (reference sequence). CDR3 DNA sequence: TGTGCCACCAGCGGTGACAGGGCGGTAAACATTCAGTACTTC. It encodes CATSGDRAVNIQYF. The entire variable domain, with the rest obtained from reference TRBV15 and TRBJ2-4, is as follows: DAMVIQNPRYQVTQFGKPVTLSCSQTLNHNVMYWYQQKSSQAPKLLFHYYDKDFNNEADTPDNFQSRRPNTSFCFLDIRSPGLGDTAMYLCATSGDRAVNIQYFGAGTRLSVL.

As DNA, the CDR3 is TGTGCCAGCAGAGATACTAGCGGAGGCACAGATACGCAGTATTTT. Protein product: CASRDTSGGTDTQYF. The chain recombines TRBV6-5 with TRBJ2-3; 8 bases match TRBD2. V shed 6 bases, J shed 1 base, and the junction held 6 bases outside the gene matches. Per the germline V gene, CDR1 is MNHEY and CDR2 is SVGAGI. CDR3 size: 15 residues.

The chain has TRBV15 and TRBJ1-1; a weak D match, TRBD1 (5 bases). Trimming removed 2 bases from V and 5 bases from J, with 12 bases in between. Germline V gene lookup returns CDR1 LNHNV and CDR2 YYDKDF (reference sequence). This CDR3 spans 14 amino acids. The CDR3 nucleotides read TGTGCCACCAGCAGACAGGGAGGTTTGACTGAAGCTTTCTTT. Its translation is CATSRQGGLTEAFF. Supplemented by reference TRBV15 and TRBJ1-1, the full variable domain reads DAMVIQNPRYQVTQFGKPVTLSCSQTLNHNVMYWYQQKSSQAPKLLFHYYDKDFNNEADTPDNFQSRRPNTSFCFLDIRSPGLGDTAMYLCATSRQGGLTEAFFGQGTRLTVV.

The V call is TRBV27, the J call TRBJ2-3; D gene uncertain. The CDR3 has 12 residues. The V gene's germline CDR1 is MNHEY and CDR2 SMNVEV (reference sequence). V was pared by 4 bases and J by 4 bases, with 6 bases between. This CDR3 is CASSSVSDTQYF. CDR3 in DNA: TGTGCCAGCAGTTCTGTCTCAGATACGCAGTATTTT.

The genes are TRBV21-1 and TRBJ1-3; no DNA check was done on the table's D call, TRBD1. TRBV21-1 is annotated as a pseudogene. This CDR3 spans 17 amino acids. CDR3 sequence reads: CASSKKGKTGPGNTIYF. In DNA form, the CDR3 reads TGTGCCAGCAGCAAAAAGGGTAAAACAGGGCCTGGAAACACCATATATTTT.

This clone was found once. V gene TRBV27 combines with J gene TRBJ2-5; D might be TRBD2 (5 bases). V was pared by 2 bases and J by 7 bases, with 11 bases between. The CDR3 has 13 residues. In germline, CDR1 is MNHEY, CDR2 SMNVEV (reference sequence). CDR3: CASSLAGLGTQYF. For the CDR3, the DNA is TGTGCCAGCAGTTTAGCGGGCCTCGGGACCCAGTACTTC.